Listed below are T cell receptor beta chains from one sample, sequenced in a study of T-cell reconstitution after alpha-beta-depleted transplantation in children. TCRdb re-derived calls from the PCR reads in MiXCR, one entry per CDR3 protein. The sample records 150,000 to 200,000 distinct CDR3 sequences, roughly 6% being singletons. Sequencing used PBMCs, obtained before TCRalphabeta/CD19-depleted stem cell transplant. The receptor source for this set is a girl less than two years old with combined immunodeficiency, due to receive a stem cell transplant. The CDR3 runs from the conserved cysteine through the conserved F or W. Each record gives: CDR3 DNA, CDR3 protein, clone size, D gene, V gene, J gene. D genes are given only for firm matches. Rows may omit the clone size; those that give it use once, few, many or a size class.

TGTGCCAGCAGCCGAGGAATGTACGAGCAGTACTTC,CASSRGMYEQYF,few,NA,TRBV28,TRBJ2-7
TGCAGCGTATCCATGGTAGGGGGACAGGCCAACAATGAGCAGTTCTTC,CSVSMVGGQANNEQFF,many,TRBD1,TRBV29-1,TRBJ2-1
TGTGCCAGCAGTACGGGATTCTACGAGCAGTACTTC,CASSTGFYEQYF,many,NA,TRBV12-3/TRBV12-4,TRBJ2-7
TGTGCCAGCAGCACCCAGTACTTC,CASSTQYF,many,NA,TRBV21-1,TRBJ2-5
TGTGCCAGCAGCAAGCAGACAGACTCCTACGAGCAGTACTTC,CASSKQTDSYEQYF,many,NA,TRBV9,TRBJ2-7
TGTGCCAGCAGTTACCAGACTAGCGGAGATACGCAGTATTTT,CASSYQTSGDTQYF,many,TRBD2,TRBV27,TRBJ2-3
TGTGCCTGCAGTGCCGGCGGACTAGCGGTGACATTAGCCAAAAACATTCAGTACTTC,CACSAGGLAVTLAKNIQYF,NA,TRBD2,TRBV2,TRBJ2-4
TGCGCCAGCAGCCAAGATCGAGACAGGGGTGAAACCCAGTACTTC,CASSQDRDRGETQYF,many,TRBD1,TRBV4-3,TRBJ2-5
TGCGCCAGCAGCTTGAACGGGCAGACCTACGAGCAGTACTTC,CASSLNGQTYEQYF,many,NA,TRBV5-1,TRBJ2-7
TGTGCCAGCAGCCCGGGACTAGCGGGGGGGCCGGGCACAGATACGCGGTATTTT,CASSPGLAGGPGTDTRYF,NA,TRBD2,TRBV7-6,TRBJ2-3
TGCAGCGTTACCGGGACAGGGCAGAACAATGAGCAGTTCTTC,CSVTGTGQNNEQFF,many,TRBD1,TRBV29-1,TRBJ2-1
TGTGCCACCCAAAGGGACAGGGGGCCCGAGACCCAGTACTTC,CATQRDRGPETQYF,many,TRBD1,TRBV7-2,TRBJ2-5
TGCGCCAGCAGCCAAGGGACAGGGACGAGTGAAAAACTGTTTTTT,CASSQGTGTSEKLFF,few,TRBD1,TRBV4-3,TRBJ1-4
TGTGCCAGCACGAGGCTGTCGGGTCCAGATACGCAGTATTTT,CASTRLSGPDTQYF,many,NA,TRBV7-2,TRBJ2-3
TGCAGTGCTATGTTGTGGGGCCCCACTAGCACAGATACGCAGTATTTT,CSAMLWGPTSTDTQYF,many,NA,TRBV20-1,TRBJ2-3
TGCAGCGTTGAACAGGGGAATAACTATGGCTACACCTTC,CSVEQGNNYGYTF,many,NA,TRBV29-1,TRBJ1-2
TGTGCCATCAGTGACTCAGGGGGCTCCTCTGGGGCCAACGTCCTGACTTTC,CAISDSGGSSGANVLTF,many,TRBD1,TRBV10-3,TRBJ2-6
TGTGCCAGCTCCTTGGGACAGACCACCTACAATGAGCAGTTCTTC,CASSLGQTTYNEQFF,many,TRBD1,TRBV18,TRBJ2-1
TGCAGTGCTAGATTCGGGGTCTACGAGCAGTACTTC,CSARFGVYEQYF,many,NA,TRBV20-1,TRBJ2-7
TGTGCCAGCAGCCTGCCAGGGACTGAAGCTTTCTTT,CASSLPGTEAFF,many,NA,TRBV5-6,TRBJ1-1
TGTGCCAGCAGTTTATATGAGGGTGGAACCGGGGAGCTGTTTTTT,CASSLYEGGTGELFF,many,NA,TRBV12-3/TRBV12-4,TRBJ2-2
TGCGCCAGCAGCTTCCTAGCGGGAGAAGCCACAGATACGCAGTATTTT,CASSFLAGEATDTQYF,NA,TRBD2,TRBV5-1,TRBJ2-3
TGTGCCAGCAGCTTAAAACGACAGGGGGTAATCACCGGGGAGCTGTTTTTT,CASSLKRQGVITGELFF,many,TRBD1,TRBV7-8,TRBJ2-2
TGTGCCACCAGGGACCATGGACATGAAAAACTGTTTTTT,CATRDHGHEKLFF,many,NA,TRBV15,TRBJ1-4
TGTGCCAGCAGTCCTTTGAGGCCGGCGGCCTACAATGAGCAGTTCTTC,CASSPLRPAAYNEQFF,many,NA,TRBV12-3/TRBV12-4,TRBJ2-1
TGCGCCAGCAGCCTAAGAGGTGGAAACACCATATATTTT,CASSLRGGNTIYF,many,NA,TRBV4-1,TRBJ1-3
TGTGCCAGCAGCTTGTTCGGGACCCAGGCTGGAAACACCATATATTTT,CASSLFGTQAGNTIYF,few,NA,TRBV7-2,TRBJ1-3
TGTGCCAGCAGCTCCCCAGGCGGGGACTATGGCTACACCTTC,CASSSPGGDYGYTF,few,NA,TRBV11-2,TRBJ1-2
TGCGCCAGCAGCCAAGCTCTCAGGGGTTACGAGCAGTACTTC,CASSQALRGYEQYF,NA,NA,TRBV4-3,TRBJ2-7
TGTGCCAGCAGTGGACTGAACTCCTATAATTCACCCCTCCACTTT,CASSGLNSYNSPLHF,few,NA,TRBV6-1,TRBJ1-6
TGCAGTGCTAGAAAAGCGGGACCGCTCTCCTACGAGCAGTACTTC,CSARKAGPLSYEQYF,many,TRBD2,TRBV20-1,TRBJ2-7
TGTGCCAGCAGTATTTTCACAGATACGCAGTATTTT,CASSIFTDTQYF,many,NA,TRBV12-3/TRBV12-4,TRBJ2-3
TGTGCCAGCACCAACAACTACGAGCAGTACTTC,CASTNNYEQYF,many,NA,TRBV6-2/TRBV6-3,TRBJ2-7
TGTGCCAGCAGTTTGGTTTCTGGACGAAGCTCCTACAATGAGCAGTTCTTC,CASSLVSGRSSYNEQFF,many,NA,TRBV12-3/TRBV12-4,TRBJ2-1
TGTGCCAGCAGCCATTTAGCGGGGGGGCAAGATACGCAGTATTTT,CASSHLAGGQDTQYF,many,TRBD2,TRBV14,TRBJ2-3
TGTGCCAGCAGTTTATCTAGCGGTGGGGATACGCAGTATTTT,CASSLSSGGDTQYF,many,TRBD2,TRBV28,TRBJ2-3
TGCAGCGTTGCTGGGAGTGGGAAGGCCTACGAGCAGTACTTC,CSVAGSGKAYEQYF,many,NA,TRBV29-1,TRBJ2-7
TGTGCCACCGAGCCGGACAGGGAGGTCCACGAGCAGTACTTC,CATEPDREVHEQYF,many,TRBD1,TRBV28,TRBJ2-7
TGTGCCAGCAGTTTAGCGGGAATCACCGGGGAGCTGTTTTTT,CASSLAGITGELFF,many,NA,TRBV12-3/TRBV12-4,TRBJ2-2
TGTGCCAGCAAACTCTTCTCCAACCCTAACAATGAGCAGTTCTTC,CASKLFSNPNNEQFF,many,NA,TRBV6-1,TRBJ2-1
TGTGCCTGGACTACTACGAACACTGAAGCTTTCTTT,CAWTTTNTEAFF,few,NA,TRBV30,TRBJ1-1
TGTGCCAGCAGTTTTTTACTCCCGCGGTCAGGCTATGGCTACACCTTC,CASSFLLPRSGYGYTF,many,NA,TRBV12-3/TRBV12-4,TRBJ1-2
TGTGCCAGCAGCGTAGCCGCAACCGCGGGTTACGAGCAGTACTTC,CASSVAATAGYEQYF,many,NA,TRBV9,TRBJ2-7
TGTGCCAGCAGCTTACCCCGGGCTAGCGGGAGCGGGGAGCTGTTTTTT,CASSLPRASGSGELFF,many,TRBD2,TRBV7-9,TRBJ2-2
TGTGCCAGCAGCCAAGTCTTAGGGTATTACGAGCAGTACTTC,CASSQVLGYYEQYF,many,NA,TRBV4-2,TRBJ2-7
TGCAGCGTTGTTGTAGTGGTCAGGGGGGAGCTGTTTTTT,CSVVVVVRGELFF,many,NA,TRBV29-1,TRBJ2-2